The TCR beta chain described here comes from a study of T cell responses to AZD1222 COVID-19 vaccine. The wider study: Pooled samples include second doses given at about 4 or 12 weeks.

Germline assignment: CDR1 LGHDT and CDR2 YNNKEL (reference sequence). Unmatched junction bases numbered 6, after V lost 2 bases and J lost 7 bases. This CDR3 comprises 16 residues. Study findings and constraints: Recipients of AZD1222 seropositive at baseline numbered only six or seven. The peak T cell response came first, and repertoires were sampled only after it.

A remark on this clone: Its cognate antigen is unknown.

Profiled with immunoSEQ multiplex PCR; TCRdb holds only in-frame clones, not every one. The repertoire has some 170,000 clones, roughly nine tenths of them found once; the top ten carry 1.5% to 2%. The TCR originated in an adult in good health. The sequencing used peripheral blood, collected on day 0 of AZD1222 vaccination. The V gene is TRBV3-1 (or the pseudogene TRBV3-2), the J gene TRBJ1-4; 11 bases map to TRBD1. CDR3 in DNA: TGTGCCAGCAGCCAAAGGGCCGGGACAGGGGGTGAAAAACTGTTTTTT. It is translated as CASSQRAGTGGEKLFF.